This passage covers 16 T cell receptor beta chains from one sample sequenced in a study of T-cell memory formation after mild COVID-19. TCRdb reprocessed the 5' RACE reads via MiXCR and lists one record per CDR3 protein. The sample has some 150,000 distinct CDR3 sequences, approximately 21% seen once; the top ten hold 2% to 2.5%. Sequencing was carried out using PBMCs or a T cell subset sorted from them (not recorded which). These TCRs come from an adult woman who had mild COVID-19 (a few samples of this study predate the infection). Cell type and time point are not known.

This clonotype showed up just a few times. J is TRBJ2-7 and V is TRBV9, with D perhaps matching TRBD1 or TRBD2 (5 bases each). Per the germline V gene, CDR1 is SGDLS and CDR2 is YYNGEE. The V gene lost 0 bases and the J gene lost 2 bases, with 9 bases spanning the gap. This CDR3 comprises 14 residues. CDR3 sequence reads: CASSVEGTAYEQYF. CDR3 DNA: TGTGCCAGCAGCGTAGAGGGGACCGCCTACGAGCAGTACTTC.

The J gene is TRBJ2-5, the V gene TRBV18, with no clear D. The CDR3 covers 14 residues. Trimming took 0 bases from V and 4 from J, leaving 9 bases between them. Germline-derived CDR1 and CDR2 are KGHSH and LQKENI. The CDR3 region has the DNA TGTGCCAGCTCACCACCGGCCGGCCGAGAGACCCAGTACTTC. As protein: CASSPPAGRETQYF. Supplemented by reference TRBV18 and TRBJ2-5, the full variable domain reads NAGVMQNPRHLVRRRGQEARLRCSPMKGHSHVYWYRQLPEEGLKFMVYLQKENIIDESGMPKERFSAEFPKEGPSILRIQQVVRGDSAAYFCASSPPAGRETQYFGPGTRLLVL.

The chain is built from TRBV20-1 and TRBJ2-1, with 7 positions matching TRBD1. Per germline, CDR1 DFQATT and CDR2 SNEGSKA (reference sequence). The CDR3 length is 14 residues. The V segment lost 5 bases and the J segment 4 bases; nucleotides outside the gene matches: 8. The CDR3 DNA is TGCAGTGCTGCCACCGGGACAGTATACAATGAGCAGTTCTTC. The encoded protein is CSAATGTVYNEQFF.

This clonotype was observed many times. The DNA for the CDR3 is TGTGCCAGCAGCTTAGATCGGCTAGCGACTAACAATGAGCAGTTCTTC. Translating it yields CASSLDRLATNNEQFF. The chain is built from TRBV7-8 and TRBJ2-1; possibly TRBD2 for D (6 bases). The CDR3 sequence is 16 residues long. Germline V CDR1 and CDR2: SGHVS, FQNEAQ. Trimming shortened V by 1 base and J by 5 bases, and 15 bases separated the two germline ends.

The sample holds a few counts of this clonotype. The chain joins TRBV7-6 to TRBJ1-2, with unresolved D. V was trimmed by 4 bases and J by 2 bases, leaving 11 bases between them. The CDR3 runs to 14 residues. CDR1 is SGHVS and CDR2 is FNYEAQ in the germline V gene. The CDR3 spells CASSSDALNYGYTF. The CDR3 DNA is TGTGCCAGCAGCTCCGACGCACTGAACTATGGCTACACCTTC.

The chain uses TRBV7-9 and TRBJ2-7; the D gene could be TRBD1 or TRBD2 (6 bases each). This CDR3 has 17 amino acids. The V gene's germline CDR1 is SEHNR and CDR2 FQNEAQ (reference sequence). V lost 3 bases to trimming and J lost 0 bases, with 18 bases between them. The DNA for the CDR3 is TGTGCCAGCAGCTTGGGGGGCCCGGGACGGTCCTCCTACGAGCAGTACTTC. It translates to CASSLGGPGRSSYEQYF.

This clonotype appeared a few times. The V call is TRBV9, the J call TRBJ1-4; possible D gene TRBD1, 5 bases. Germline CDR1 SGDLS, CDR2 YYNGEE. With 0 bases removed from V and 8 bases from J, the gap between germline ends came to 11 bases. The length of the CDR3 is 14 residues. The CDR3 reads CASSVGQYGEKLFF. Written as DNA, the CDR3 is TGTGCCAGCAGCGTAGGACAGTACGGAGAAAAACTGTTTTTT.

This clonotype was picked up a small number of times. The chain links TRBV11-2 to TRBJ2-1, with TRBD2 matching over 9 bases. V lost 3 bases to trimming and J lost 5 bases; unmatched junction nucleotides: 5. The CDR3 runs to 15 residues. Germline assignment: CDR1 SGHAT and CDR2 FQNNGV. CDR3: CASSLRTSDHNEQFF. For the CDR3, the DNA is TGTGCCAGCAGCTTGAGGACTAGCGATCACAATGAGCAGTTCTTC.

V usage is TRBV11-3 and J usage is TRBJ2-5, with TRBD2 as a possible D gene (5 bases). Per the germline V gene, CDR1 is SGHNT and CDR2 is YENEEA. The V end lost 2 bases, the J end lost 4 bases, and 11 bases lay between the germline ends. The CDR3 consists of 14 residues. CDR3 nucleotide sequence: TGTGCCAGCAGCTTAAATCACGGGGTAGAGACCCAGTACTTC. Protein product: CASSLNHGVETQYF.

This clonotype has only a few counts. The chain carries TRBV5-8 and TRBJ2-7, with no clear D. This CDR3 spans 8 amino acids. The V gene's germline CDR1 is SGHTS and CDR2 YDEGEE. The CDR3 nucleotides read TGTGCCAGCAGCTTGAAACAAGTC. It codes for CASSLKQV.

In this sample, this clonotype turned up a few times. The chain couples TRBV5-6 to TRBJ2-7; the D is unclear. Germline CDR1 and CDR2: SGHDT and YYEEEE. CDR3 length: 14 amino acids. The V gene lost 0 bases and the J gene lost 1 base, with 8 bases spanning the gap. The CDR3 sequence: CASSLGLRSYEQYF. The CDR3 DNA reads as TGTGCCAGCAGCTTGGGGCTCAGGTCCTACGAGCAGTACTTC.

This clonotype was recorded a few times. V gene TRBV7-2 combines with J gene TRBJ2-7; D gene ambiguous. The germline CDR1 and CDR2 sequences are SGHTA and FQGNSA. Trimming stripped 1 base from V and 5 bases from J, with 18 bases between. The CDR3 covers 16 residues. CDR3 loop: CASSLDGSYRGHEQYF. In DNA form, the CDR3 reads TGTGCCAGCAGCTTAGATGGGTCCTACCGAGGACACGAGCAGTACTTC.

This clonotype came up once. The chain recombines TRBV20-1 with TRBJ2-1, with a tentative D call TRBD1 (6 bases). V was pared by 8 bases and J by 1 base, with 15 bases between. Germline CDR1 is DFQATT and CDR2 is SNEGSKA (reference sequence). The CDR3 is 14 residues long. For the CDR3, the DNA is TGCAGTACTCCACATCAGGGGTCCTACAATGAGCAGTTCTTC. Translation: CSTPHQGSYNEQFF.

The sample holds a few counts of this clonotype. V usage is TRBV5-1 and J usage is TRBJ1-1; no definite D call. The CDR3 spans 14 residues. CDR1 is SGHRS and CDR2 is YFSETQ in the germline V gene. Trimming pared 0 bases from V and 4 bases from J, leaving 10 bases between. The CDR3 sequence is CASSLAWELTEAFF. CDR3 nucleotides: TGCGCCAGCAGCTTGGCGTGGGAACTCACTGAAGCTTTCTTT.

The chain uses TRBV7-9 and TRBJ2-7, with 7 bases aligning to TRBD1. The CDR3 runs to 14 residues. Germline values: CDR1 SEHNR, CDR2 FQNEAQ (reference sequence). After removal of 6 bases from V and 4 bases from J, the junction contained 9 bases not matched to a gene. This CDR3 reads CASSPSRDRYEQYF. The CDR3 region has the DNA TGTGCCAGCAGTCCAAGCCGGGACAGATACGAGCAGTACTTC.

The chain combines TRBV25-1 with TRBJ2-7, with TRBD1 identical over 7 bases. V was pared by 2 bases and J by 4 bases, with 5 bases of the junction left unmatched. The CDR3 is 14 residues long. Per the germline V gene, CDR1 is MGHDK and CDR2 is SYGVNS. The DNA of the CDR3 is TGTGCCAGCAGTGAACCGGGACAGATATACGAGCAGTACTTC. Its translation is CASSEPGQIYEQYF.